Here is one TCR beta chain with its context. This specimen comes from a study of blood T cell repertoires in COVID-19. Produced via immunoSEQ multiplex PCR; TCRdb's table is partial and in-frame only. Of about 290,000 clones listed, about 85% are singletons. Germline V gene data show CDR1 as SNHLY and CDR2 as FYNNEI. Trimming took off 3 bases at V and 2 bases at J, with 10 bases between the two ends. The CDR3 has 14 amino acids. The chain has TRBV2 and TRBJ2-5; tentative D call: TRBD2 (5 bases). This sequence originates from a woman between 45 and 65 years old with active or convalescent COVID-19. The sequenced material came from peripheral blood. The DNA of the CDR3 is TGTGCCAGCAGTGAGCGGCTAGCTCAAGAGACCCAGTACTTC. Protein product: CASSERLAQETQYF.